This T cell receptor (beta chain) was observed in a study of cytomegalovirus exposure and HLA in healthy donors. Study background: Earlier results showed 90 million to 130 million unique TCR beta sequences derived from about 179 million T cells. Study results and limitations: Upon later analysis, TCR association rates were observed to vary by HLA locus, being highest for DRB1 and lowest for HLA-C. Per a later analysis, 15,000 to 20,000 TCR beta sequences showed association with HLA alleles at 0.05 false discovery rate.

This clone has a handful of counts. The antigen remains undetermined. Primers: 60 Vbeta forward and 13 Jbeta reverse. Sequencing was performed with immunoSEQ multiplex PCR; in TCRdb, only in-frame clones are kept and a portion is missing. Counted here are 100,000 to 150,000 clones, approximately 84% occurring once; the ten biggest clones make up about 1.7%. The source material was PBMCs. The source is a woman between 35 and 50 years old in good health and CMV-seronegative.

CDR3 protein: CASSSGLAGGAQETQYF. As DNA, the CDR3 is TGTGCCAGCAGCTCGGGACTAGCTGGGGGGGCCCAAGAGACCCAGTACTTC. The V gene is TRBV5-8, the J gene TRBJ2-5; 9 nucleotides match TRBD2. Germline-derived CDR1 and CDR2 are SGHTS and YDEGEE. The CDR3 loop spans 17 amino acids. J was trimmed by 1 base and V by 3 bases; bases with no gene match: 10.